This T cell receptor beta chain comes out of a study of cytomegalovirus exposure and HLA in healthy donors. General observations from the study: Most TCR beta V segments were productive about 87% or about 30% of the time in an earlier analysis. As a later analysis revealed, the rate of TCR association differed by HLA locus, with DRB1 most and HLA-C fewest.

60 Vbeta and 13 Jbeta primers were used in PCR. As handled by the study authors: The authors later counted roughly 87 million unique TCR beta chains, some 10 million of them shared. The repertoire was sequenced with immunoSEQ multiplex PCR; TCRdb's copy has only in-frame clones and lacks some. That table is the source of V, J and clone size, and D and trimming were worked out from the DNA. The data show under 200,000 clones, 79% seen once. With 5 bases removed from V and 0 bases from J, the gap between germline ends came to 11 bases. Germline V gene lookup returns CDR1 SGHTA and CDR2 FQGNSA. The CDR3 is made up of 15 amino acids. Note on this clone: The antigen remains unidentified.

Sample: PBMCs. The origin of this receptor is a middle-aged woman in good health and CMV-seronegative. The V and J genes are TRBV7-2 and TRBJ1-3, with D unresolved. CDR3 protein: CASSPTGGSGNTIYF. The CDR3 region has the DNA TGTGCCAGCAGCCCCACCGGTGGCTCTGGAAACACCATATATTTT.